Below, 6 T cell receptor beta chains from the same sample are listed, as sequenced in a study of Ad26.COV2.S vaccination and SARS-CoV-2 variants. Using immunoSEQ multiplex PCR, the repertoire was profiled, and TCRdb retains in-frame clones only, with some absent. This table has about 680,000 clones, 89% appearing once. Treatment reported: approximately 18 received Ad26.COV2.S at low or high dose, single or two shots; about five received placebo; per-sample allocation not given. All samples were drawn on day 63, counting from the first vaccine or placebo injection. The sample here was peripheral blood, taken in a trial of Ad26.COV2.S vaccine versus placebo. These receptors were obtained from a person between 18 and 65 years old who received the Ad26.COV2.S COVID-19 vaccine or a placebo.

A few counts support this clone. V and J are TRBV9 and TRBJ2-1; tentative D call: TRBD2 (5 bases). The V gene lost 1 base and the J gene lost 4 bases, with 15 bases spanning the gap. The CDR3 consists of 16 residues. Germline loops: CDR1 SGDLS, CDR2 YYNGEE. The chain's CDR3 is CASSVKTGSTYNEQFF. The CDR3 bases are TGTGCCAGCAGCGTAAAGACGGGATCTACTTACAATGAGCAGTTCTTC.

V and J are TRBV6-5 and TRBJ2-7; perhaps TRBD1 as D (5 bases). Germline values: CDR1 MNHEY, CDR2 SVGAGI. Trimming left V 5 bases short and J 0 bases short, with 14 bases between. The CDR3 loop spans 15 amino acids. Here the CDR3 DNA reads TGTGCCAGCAGTCACCGACAGCTTAGCTCCTACGAGCAGTACTTC. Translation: CASSHRQLSSYEQYF.

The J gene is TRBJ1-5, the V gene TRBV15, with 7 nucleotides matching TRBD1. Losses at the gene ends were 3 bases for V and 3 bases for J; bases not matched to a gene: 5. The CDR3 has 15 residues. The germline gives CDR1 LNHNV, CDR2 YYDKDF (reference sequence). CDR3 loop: CATSRKDRFNQPQHF. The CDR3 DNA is TGTGCCACCAGCAGGAAGGACAGGTTCAATCAGCCCCAGCATTTT.

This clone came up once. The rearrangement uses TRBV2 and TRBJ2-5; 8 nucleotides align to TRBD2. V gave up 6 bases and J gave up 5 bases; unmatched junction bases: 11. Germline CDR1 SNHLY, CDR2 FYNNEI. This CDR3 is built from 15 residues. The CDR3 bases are TGTGCCAGCAGACCCGTGGGCGGGAGGTTGGAGACCCAGTACTTC. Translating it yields CASRPVGGRLETQYF.

The CDR3, as DNA: TGTGCCAGCAGTTTAAGTAACTATGGCTACACCTTC. Protein product: CASSLSNYGYTF. The chain is built from TRBV12-3 or TRBV12-4 and TRBJ1-2; D gene uncertain. The ends were cut back, 2 bases at V and 1 base at J, with 2 bases in the middle. This CDR3 has 12 residues.

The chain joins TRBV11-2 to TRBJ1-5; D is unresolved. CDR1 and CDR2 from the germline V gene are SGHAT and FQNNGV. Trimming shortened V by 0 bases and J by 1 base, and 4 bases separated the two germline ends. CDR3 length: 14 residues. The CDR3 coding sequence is TGTGCCAGCAGCTTAGAGGCCAGCAATCAGCCCCAGCATTTT. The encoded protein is CASSLEASNQPQHF.